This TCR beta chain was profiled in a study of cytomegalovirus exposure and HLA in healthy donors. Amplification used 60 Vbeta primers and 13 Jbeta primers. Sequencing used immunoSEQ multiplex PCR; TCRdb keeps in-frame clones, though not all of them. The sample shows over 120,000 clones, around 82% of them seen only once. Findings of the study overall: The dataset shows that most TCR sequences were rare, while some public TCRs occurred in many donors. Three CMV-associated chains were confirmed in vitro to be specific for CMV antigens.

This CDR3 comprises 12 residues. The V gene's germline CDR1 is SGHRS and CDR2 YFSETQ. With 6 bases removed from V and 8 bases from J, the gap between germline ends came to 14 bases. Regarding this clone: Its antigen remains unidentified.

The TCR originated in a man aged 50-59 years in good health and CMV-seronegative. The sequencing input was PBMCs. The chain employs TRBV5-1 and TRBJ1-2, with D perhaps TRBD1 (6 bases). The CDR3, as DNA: TGCGCCAGCATGGGGGCAGGGAAGGGCTACACCTTC. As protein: CASMGAGKGYTF.